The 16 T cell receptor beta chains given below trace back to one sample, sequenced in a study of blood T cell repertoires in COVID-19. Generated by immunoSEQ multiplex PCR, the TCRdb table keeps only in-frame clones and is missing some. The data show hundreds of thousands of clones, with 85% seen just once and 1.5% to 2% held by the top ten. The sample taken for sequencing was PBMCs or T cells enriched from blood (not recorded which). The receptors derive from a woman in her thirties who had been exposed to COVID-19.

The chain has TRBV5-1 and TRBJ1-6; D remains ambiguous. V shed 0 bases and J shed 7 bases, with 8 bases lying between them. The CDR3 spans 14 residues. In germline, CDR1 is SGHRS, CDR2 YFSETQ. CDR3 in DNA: TGCGCCAGCAGCTTGGCGTCAGAAAATTCACCCCTCCACTTT. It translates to CASSLASENSPLHF.

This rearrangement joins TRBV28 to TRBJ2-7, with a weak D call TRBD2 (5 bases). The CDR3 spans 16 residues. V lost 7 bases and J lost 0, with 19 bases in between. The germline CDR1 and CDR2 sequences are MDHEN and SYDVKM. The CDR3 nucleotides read TGTGCCAGCATCCGACCGGGATTAGGTAGCTCCTACGAGCAGTACTTC. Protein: CASIRPGLGSSYEQYF.

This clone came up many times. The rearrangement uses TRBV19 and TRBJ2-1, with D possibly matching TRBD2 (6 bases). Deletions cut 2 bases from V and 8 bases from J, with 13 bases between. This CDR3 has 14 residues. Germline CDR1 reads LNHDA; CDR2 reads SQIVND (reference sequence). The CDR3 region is CASSIKVGGYEQFF. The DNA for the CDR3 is TGTGCCAGTAGTATAAAGGTGGGAGGCTATGAGCAGTTCTTC.

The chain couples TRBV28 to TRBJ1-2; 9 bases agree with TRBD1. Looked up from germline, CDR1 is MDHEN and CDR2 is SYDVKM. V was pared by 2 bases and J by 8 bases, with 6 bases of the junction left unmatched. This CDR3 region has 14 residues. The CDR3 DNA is TGTGCCAGCAGTTTAGGGACAGGGTCGAGGGGCTACACCTTC. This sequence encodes CASSLGTGSRGYTF.

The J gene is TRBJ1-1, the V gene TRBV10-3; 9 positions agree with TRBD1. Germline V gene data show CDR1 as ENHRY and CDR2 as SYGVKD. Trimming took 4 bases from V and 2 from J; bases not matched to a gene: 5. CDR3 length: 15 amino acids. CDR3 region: CAISGEQGANTEAFF. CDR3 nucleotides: TGTGCCATCAGTGGGGAACAGGGGGCTAACACTGAAGCTTTCTTT.

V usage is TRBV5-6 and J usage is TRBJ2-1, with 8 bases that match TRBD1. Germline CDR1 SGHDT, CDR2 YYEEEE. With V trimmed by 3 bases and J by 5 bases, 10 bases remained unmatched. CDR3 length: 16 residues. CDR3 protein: CASSSPDRVRDNEQFF. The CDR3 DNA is TGTGCCAGCAGCTCCCCGGACAGGGTTAGGGACAATGAGCAGTTCTTC.

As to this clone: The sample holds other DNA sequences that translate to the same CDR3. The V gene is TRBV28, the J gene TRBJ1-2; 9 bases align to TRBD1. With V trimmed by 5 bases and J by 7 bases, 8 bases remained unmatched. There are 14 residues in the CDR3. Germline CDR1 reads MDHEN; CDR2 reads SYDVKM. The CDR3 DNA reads TGTGCCAGCAGTGTACAGGGGGCAGGTTCTGGCTACACCTTC. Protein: CASSVQGAGSGYTF.

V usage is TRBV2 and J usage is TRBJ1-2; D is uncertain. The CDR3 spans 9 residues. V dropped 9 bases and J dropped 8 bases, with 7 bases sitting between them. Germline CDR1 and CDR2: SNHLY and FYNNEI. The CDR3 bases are TGTGCCAGGGAGACGGGCTACACCTTC. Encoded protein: CARETGYTF.

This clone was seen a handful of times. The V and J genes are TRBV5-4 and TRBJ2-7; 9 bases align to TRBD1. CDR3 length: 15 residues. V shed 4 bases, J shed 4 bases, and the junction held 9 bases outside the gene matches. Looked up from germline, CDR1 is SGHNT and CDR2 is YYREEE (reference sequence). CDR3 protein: CASSKTGQGSYEQYF. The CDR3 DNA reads TGTGCCAGCAGCAAAACGGGACAGGGTTCTTACGAGCAGTACTTC.

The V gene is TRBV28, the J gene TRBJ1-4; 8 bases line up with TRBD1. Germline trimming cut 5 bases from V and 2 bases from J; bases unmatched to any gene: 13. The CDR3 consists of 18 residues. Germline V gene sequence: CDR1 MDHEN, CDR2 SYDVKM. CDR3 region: CASSRVGTGLTTNEKLFF. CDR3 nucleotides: TGTGCCAGCAGTCGGGTCGGGACAGGCTTAACGACTAATGAAAAACTGTTTTTT.

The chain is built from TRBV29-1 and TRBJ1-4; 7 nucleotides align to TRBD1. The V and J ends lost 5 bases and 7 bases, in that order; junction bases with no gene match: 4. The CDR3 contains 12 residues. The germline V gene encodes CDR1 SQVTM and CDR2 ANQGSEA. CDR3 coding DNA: TGCAGCGTTTCCGGGACAGTTGAAAAACTGTTTTTT. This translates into CSVSGTVEKLFF.

CDR3 in DNA: TGTGCCAGCAGCGCGCACGACAGGGCGGGGAATTCACCCCTCCACTTT. It codes for CASSAHDRAGNSPLHF. This rearrangement joins TRBV9 to TRBJ1-6; 7 bases align to TRBD1. The CDR3 runs to 16 residues. Germline CDR1 SGDLS, CDR2 YYNGEE. V lost 3 bases and J lost 7; bases outside the gene matches: 10.

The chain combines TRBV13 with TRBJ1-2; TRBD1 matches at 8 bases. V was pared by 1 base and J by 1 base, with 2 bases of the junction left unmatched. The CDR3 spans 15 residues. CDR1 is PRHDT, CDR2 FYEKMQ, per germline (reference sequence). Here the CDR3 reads CASSLEGQGNYGYTF. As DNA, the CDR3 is TGTGCCAGCAGCTTAGAAGGACAGGGTAACTATGGCTACACCTTC.

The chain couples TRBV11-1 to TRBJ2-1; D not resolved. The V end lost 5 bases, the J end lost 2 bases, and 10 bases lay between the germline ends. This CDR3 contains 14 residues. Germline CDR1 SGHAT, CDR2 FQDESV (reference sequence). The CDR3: CASSIQMTYNEQFF. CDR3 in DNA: TGTGCCAGCAGCATACAAATGACCTACAATGAGCAGTTCTTC.

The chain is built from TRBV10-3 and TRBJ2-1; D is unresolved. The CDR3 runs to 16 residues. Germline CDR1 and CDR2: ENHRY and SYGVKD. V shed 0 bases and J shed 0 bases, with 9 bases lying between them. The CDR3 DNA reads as TGTGCCATCAGTGAGTCGGGCATTAGCTCCTACAATGAGCAGTTCTTC. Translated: CAISESGISSYNEQFF.

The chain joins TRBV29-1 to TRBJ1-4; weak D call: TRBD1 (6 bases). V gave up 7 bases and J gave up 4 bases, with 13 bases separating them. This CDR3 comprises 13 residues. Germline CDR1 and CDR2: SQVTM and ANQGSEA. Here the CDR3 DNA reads TGCAGCGCAGGGGACAACATTAATGAAAAACTGTTTTTT. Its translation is CSAGDNINEKLFF.